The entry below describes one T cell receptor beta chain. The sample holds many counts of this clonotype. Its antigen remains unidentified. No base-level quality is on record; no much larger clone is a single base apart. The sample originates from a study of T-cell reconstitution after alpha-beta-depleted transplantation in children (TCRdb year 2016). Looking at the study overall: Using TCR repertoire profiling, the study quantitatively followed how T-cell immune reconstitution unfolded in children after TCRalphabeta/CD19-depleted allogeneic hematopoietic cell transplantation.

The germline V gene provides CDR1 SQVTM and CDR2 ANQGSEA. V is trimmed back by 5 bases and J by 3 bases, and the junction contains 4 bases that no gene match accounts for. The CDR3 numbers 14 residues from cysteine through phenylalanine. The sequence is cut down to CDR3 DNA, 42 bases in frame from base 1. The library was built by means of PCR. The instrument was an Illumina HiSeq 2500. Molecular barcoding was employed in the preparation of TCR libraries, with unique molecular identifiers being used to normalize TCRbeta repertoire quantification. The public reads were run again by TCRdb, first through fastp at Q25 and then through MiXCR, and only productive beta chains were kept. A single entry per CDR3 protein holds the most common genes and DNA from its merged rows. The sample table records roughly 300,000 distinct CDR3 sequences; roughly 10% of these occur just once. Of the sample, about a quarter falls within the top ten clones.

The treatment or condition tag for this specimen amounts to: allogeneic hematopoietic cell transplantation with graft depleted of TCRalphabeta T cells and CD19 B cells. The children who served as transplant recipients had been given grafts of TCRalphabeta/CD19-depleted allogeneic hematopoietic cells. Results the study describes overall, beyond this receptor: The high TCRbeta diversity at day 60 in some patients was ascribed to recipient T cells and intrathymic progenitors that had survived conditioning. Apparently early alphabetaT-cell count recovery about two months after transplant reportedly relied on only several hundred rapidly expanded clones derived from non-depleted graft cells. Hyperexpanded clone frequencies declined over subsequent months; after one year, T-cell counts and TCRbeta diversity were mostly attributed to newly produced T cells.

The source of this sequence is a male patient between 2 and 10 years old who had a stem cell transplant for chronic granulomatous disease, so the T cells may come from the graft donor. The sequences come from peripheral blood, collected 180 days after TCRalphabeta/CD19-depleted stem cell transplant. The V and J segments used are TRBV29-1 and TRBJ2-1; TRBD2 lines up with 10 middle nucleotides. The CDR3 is CSVKGLADYNEQFF. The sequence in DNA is TGCAGCGTTAAAGGACTAGCGGACTACAATGAGCAGTTCTTC.